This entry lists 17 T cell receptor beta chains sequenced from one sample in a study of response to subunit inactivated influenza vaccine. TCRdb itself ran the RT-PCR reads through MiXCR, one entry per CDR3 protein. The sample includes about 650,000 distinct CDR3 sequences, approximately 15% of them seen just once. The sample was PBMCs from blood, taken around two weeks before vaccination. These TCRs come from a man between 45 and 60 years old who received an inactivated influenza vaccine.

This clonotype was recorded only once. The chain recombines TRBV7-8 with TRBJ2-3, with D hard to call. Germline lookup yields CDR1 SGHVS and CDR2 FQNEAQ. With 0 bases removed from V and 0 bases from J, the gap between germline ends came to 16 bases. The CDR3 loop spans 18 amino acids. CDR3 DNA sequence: TGTGCCAGCAGCTTAGCGCTCAGGCTTCCCTTAAGCACAGATACGCAGTATTTT. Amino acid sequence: CASSLALRLPLSTDTQYF.

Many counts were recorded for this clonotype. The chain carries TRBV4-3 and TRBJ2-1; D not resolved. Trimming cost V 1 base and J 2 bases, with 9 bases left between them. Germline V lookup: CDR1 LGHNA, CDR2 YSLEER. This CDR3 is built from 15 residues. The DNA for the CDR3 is TGCGCCAGCAGCCAAGGGACGTCCCCCTACAATGAGCAGTTCTTC. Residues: CASSQGTSPYNEQFF.

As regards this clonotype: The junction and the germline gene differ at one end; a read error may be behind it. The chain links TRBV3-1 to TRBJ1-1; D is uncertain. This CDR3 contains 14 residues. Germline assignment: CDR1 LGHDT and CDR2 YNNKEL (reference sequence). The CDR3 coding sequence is TGTGCCAGCAGCCCGGCAAAAGTGAAGACTGAAGCTTTCTTT. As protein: CASSPAKVKTEAFF. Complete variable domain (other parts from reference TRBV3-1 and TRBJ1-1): DTAVSQTPKYLVTQMGNDKSIKCEQNLGHDTMYWYKQDSKKFLKIMFSYNNKELIINETVPNRFSPKSPDKAHLNLHINSLELGDSAVYFCASSPAKVKTEAFFGQGTRLTVV.

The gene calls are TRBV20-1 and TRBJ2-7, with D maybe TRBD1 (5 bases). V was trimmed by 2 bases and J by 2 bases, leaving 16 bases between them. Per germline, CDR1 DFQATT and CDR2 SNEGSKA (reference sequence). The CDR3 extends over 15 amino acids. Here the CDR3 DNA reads TGCAGTGCTAGATCGGCAGGGCGATTGACCTACGAGCAGTACTTC. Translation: CSARSAGRLTYEQYF.

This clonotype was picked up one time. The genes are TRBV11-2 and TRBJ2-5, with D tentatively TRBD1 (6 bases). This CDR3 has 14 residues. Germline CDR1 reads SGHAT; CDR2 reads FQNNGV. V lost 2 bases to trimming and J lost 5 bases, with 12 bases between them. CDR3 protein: CASSLSQGTETQYF. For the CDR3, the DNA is TGTGCCAGCAGCTTATCACAGGGAACGGAGACCCAGTACTTC.

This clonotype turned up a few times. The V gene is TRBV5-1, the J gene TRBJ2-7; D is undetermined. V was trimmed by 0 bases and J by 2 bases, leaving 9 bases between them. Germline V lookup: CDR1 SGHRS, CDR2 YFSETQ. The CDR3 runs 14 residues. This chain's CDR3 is CASSLAPGPYEQYF. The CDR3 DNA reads TGCGCCAGCAGCTTGGCCCCCGGCCCCTACGAGCAGTACTTC.

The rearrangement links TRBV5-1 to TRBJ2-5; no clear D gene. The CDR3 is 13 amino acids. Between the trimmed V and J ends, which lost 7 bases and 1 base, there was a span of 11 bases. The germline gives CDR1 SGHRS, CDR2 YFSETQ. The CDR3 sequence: CASGFSSQETQYF. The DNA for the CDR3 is TGCGCCAGCGGGTTTTCTTCCCAAGAGACCCAGTACTTC.

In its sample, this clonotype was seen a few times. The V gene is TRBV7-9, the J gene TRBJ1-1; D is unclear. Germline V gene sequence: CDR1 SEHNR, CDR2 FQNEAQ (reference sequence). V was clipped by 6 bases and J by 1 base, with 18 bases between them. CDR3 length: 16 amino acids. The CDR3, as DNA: TGTGCCAGCAGATCCTTCGGTGGCCTGCAGAACACTGAAGCTTTCTTT. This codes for CASRSFGGLQNTEAFF.

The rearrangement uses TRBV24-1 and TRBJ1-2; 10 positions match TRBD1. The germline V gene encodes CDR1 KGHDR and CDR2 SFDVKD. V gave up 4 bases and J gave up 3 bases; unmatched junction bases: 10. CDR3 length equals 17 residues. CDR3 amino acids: CATSDQTPGQGYYGYTF. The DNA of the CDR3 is TGTGCCACCAGTGACCAAACCCCGGGACAGGGGTACTATGGCTACACCTTC.

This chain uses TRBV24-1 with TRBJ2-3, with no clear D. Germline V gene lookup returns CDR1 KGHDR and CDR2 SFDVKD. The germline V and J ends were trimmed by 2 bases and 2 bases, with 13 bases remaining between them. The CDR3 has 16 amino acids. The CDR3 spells CATSDSVQRVTDTQYF. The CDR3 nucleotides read TGTGCCACCAGTGATTCTGTCCAACGCGTCACAGATACGCAGTATTTT.

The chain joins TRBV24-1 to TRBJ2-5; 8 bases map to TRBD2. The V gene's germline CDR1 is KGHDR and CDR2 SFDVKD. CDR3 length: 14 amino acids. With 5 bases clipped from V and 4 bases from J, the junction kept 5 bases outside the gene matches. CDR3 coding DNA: TGTGCCACCAGTGTCCGGGGGGGAGGAGAGACCCAGTACTTC. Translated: CATSVRGGGETQYF.

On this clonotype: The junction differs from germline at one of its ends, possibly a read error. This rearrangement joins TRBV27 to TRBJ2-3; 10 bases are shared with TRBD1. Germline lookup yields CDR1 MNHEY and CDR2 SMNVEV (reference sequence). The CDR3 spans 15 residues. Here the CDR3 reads CVSSLGTGGTDTQYF. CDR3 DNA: TGTGTCAGCAGTTTAGGGACAGGGGGCACAGATACGCAGTATTTT.

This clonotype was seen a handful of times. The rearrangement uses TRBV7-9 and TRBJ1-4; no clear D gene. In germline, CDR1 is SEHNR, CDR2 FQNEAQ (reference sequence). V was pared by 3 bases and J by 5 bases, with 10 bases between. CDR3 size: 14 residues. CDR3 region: CASSLQLHNEKLFF. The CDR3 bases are TGTGCCAGCAGCTTGCAGCTTCACAATGAAAAACTGTTTTTT.

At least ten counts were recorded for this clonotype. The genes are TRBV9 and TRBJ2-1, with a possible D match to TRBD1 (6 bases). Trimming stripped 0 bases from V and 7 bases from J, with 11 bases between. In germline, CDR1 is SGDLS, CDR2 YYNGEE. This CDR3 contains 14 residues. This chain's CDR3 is CASSVEVQGNEQFF. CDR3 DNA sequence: TGTGCCAGCAGCGTAGAGGTACAGGGTAATGAGCAGTTCTTC.

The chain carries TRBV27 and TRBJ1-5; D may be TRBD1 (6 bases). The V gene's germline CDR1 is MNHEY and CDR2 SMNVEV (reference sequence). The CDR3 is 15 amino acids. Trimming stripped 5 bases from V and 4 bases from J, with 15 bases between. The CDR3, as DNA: TGTGCCAGCAGTCCACAGGGTTTGGCAAATCAGCCCCAGCATTTT. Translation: CASSPQGLANQPQHF.

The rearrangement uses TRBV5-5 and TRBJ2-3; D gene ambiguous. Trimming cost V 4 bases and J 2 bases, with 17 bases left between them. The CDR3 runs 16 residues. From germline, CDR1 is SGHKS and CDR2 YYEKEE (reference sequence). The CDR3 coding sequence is TGTGCCAGCAGCCAAGCCAACAGAATCCTCACAGATACGCAGTATTTT. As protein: CASSQANRILTDTQYF.

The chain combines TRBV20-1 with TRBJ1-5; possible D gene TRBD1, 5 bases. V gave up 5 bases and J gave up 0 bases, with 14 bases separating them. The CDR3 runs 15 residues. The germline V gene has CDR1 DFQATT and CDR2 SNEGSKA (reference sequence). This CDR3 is CSAPIGTDSNQPQHF. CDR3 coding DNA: TGCAGTGCTCCCATCGGGACCGATAGCAATCAGCCCCAGCATTTT.